This T cell receptor (beta chain) was sequenced in a study of T cell repertoires in cytomegalovirus infection. Unmatched junction bases numbered 11, after V lost 2 bases and J lost 7 bases. The germline V gene encodes CDR1 GTSNPN and CDR2 SVGIG (reference sequence). This CDR3 spans 16 amino acids. Only a few counts were recorded for this clonotype. The antigen is undetermined. TCRdb itself ran the reads through MiXCR, one entry per CDR3 protein. Among roughly 110,000 distinct CDR3 sequences listed, around 9.1% were seen once. This clonotype was obtained from a human donor in good health (CMV status not recorded). Some clones in this sample may be carry-over from other donors' samples. The sample consisted of PBMCs, sequenced either directly or after in vitro stimulation (not recorded which). The V gene is TRBV30, the J gene TRBJ2-2, with 9 nucleotides matching TRBD2. As DNA, the CDR3 is TGTGCCTGGAGTACCCCAGCGGGACTAGCTATCGGGGAGCTGTTTTTT. Translating gives CAWSTPAGLAIGELFF.